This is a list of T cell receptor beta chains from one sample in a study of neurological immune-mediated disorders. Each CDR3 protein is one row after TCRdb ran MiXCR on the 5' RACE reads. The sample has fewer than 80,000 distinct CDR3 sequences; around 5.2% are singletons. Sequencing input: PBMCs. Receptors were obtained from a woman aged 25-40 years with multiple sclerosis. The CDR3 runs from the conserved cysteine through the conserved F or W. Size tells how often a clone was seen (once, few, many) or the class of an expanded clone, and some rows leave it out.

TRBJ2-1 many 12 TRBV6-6 CASSYGASEQFF
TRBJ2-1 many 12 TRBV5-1 CASSLGEGEQFF
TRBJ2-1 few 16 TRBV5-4 CASSSGLRGGAGEQFF
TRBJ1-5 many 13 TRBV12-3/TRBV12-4 CASSLGVREPQHF
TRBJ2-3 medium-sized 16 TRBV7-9 CASSLSGGRITDTQYF
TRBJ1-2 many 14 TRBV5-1 CASSSTRMNYGYTF
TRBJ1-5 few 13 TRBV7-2 CASSPRTNQPQNF
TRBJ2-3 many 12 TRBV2 CASSPQTDTQYF
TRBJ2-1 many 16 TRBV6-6 CASSYRWAGGVNEQFF
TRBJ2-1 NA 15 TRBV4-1 CASSQGVGRENEQFF
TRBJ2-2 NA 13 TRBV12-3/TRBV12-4 CASSLERPGELFF
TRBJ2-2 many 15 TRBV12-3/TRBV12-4 CASRLRGLNTGELFF
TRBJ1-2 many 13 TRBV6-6 CASSYGNRDGYTF
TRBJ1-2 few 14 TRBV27 CASSLEGTGYGYTF
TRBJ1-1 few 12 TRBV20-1 CSAAPRDFEAFF
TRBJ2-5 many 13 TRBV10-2 CASSDGTKETQYF
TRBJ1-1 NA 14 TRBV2 CASSQLTGRTEAFF
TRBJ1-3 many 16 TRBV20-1 CSARDASLDAGNTIYF
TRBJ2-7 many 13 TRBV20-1 CSVRGLGDYEQYF
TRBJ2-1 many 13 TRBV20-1 CSAKRVWPNEQFF
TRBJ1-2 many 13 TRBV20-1 CSAWDNDGYGYTF
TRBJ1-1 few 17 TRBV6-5 CASSSFRSSERHTEAFF
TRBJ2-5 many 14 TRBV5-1 CASSFGTGWETQYF
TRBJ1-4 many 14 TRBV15 CATSGDRRNEKLFF
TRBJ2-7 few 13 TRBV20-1 CSASGTGGGEQYF
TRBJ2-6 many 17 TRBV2 CASLLGLLDSGANVLTF
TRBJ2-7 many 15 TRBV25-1 CASSQTGILLYEQYF
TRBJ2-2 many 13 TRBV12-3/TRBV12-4 CASSFHSVRELFF
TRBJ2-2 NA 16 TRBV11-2 CASSAARGENTGELFF
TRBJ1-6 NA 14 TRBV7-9 CASRHLGGYSPLHF
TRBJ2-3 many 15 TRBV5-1 CASRGSGGARDTQYF
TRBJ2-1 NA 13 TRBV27 CASRGQGAEEQFF
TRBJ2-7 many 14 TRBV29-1 CSVEGGDRVNEQYF
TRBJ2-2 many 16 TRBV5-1 CASSLAASGGTGELFF
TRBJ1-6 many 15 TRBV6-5 CASSEESSYNSPLNF
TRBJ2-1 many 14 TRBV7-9 CASSLGGVYNEQFF
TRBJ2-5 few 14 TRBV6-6 CASSYSIRVETQYF
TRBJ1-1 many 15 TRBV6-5 CASSSRTGKNTEAFF
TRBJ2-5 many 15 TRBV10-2 CASSDRDRGQETQYF
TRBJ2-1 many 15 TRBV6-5 CASSAGTSRSNEQFF
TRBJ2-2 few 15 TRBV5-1 CASSLTGENTGELFF
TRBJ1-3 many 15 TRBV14 CASSSRHRLGNTIYF
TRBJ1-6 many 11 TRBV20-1 CSARREPSLHF
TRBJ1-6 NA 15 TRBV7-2 CASSLRGQGGSPLNF
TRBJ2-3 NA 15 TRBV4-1 CASSQEVAVTDTQYF
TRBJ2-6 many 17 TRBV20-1 CSANRAGTYSGANVLTF
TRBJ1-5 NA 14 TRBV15 CATSRAGVNQPQNF
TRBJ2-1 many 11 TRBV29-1 CSVVRGNEQFF
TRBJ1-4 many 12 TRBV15 CATSSVNEKLFF
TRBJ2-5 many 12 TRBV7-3 CASSLMAGTQYF
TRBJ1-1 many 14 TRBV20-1 CSALTGPGNTEAFF
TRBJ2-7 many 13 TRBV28 CASSPRDNYEQYF
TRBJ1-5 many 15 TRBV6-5 CASSYGQGYNQPQHF
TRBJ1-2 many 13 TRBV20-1 CSATTVDNYGYTF